These 10 T cell receptor beta chains were all obtained from the same sample, sequenced in a study of blood T cells in healthy people across ages. For the second PCR, which ran for roughly 6 to 12 cycles, a sample-barcoded 5' primer and a J-beta primer mix were used. Using its own MiXCR run on the 5' RACE reads, TCRdb lists one record per CDR3 protein. The sample holds around 1,500,000 distinct CDR3 sequences; about 28% are singletons and the top ten take less than 9.5%. Sequencing used blood. These receptors were obtained from a woman aged 25-40 years in good health.

J is TRBJ1-2 and V is TRBV27; TRBD1 might be the D (5 bases). Germline V gene lookup returns CDR1 MNHEY and CDR2 SMNVEV (reference sequence). The CDR3 extends over 13 amino acids. Trimming removed 3 bases from V and 8 bases from J, with 13 bases in between. The CDR3 nucleotides are TGTGCCAGCAGTTTCTCAGGGAAAAGCGGCTACACCTTC. It translates to CASSFSGKSGYTF.

The sample holds a few counts of this clonotype. The V and J genes are TRBV25-1 and TRBJ1-2, with a possible D match to TRBD1 (6 bases). V lost 4 bases and J lost 3, with 9 bases in between. The CDR3 sequence is 13 residues long. From germline, CDR1 is MGHDK and CDR2 SYGVNS. As DNA, the CDR3 is TGTGCCAGCAGTGGGGGGCTCTACTATGGCTACACCTTC. Amino acids: CASSGGLYYGYTF.

This clonotype was seen more than once but under ten times. Mismatch with germline at one junction end may stem from a read error. The chain joins TRBV18 to TRBJ1-2, with TRBD1 as a possible D gene (5 bases). There are 14 residues in the CDR3. The germline V gene has CDR1 KGHSH and CDR2 LQKENI. CDR3 amino acids: CASSQGDGDDGYTF. Written as DNA, the CDR3 is TGTGCCAGTTCACAAGGGGACGGGGATGATGGCTACACCTTC.

This clonotype was seen ten or more times. V and J are TRBV5-5 and TRBJ2-7; 8 positions agree with TRBD1. V was pared by 4 bases and J by 4 bases, with 10 bases of the junction left unmatched. Looked up from germline, CDR1 is SGHKS and CDR2 is YYEKEE (reference sequence). This CDR3 has 15 residues. The CDR3 DNA sequence: TGTGCCAGCAGCCTGACTACGGACAGGGTATACGAGCAGTACTTC. Residues: CASSLTTDRVYEQYF.

This clonotype was recorded a few times. The chain combines TRBV30 with TRBJ1-1; D ambiguous. Trimming stripped 4 bases from V and 0 bases from J, with 6 bases between. CDR3 length: 12 amino acids. Germline V gives CDR1 GTSNPN, CDR2 SVGIG (reference sequence). This CDR3 is CAWNPMNTEAFF. The CDR3 DNA is TGTGCCTGGAACCCTATGAACACTGAAGCTTTCTTT.

This chain joins TRBV6-1 and TRBJ2-1; tentative D call: TRBD1 (5 bases). V lost 6 bases and J 0 bases, leaving 15 bases between the germline ends. There are 16 residues in the CDR3. The germline gives CDR1 MNHNS, CDR2 SASEGT. DNA of the CDR3: TGTGCCAGCAGGGTAACAGGATCAAGCTCCTACAATGAGCAGTTCTTC. It yields the protein CASRVTGSSSYNEQFF.

This clonotype was seen more than once but under ten times. The rearrangement links TRBV12-3 or TRBV12-4 to TRBJ1-5; no definite D call. V lost 5 bases, J lost 3 bases, and 11 bases lay in between. This CDR3 region has 14 residues. CDR3 residues: CASSLELANQPQHF. The CDR3 nucleotides are TGTGCCAGCAGTCTCGAGTTGGCCAATCAGCCCCAGCATTTT.

This clonotype was seen a few times. This chain connects TRBV12-3 or TRBV12-4 to TRBJ1-4; 8 nucleotides align to TRBD1. CDR3 length equals 14 residues. After removal of 3 bases from V and 3 bases from J, the junction contained 0 bases not matched to a gene. CDR3 coding DNA: TGTGCCAGCAGTTTGGGACAGGCTAATGAAAAACTGTTTTTT. It encodes CASSLGQANEKLFF.

This clonotype was seen only a few times. This sequence joins TRBV5-1 and TRBJ2-1; 11 nucleotides line up with TRBD1. The CDR3 has 15 amino acids. Germline CDR1 reads SGHRS; CDR2 reads YFSETQ. V trimming: 4 bases; J trimming: 8 bases; junction bases outside the gene matches: 8. CDR3 loop: CASSPGQGAIDEQFF. In DNA, the CDR3 is TGCGCCAGCAGCCCTGGACAGGGGGCGATCGATGAGCAGTTCTTC.

This clonotype was counted only a few times. A much larger clone differs from this one at a single base, so this may be a read error. The chain employs TRBV20-1 and TRBJ2-1; 10 bases agree with TRBD1. The CDR3 extends over 15 amino acids. CDR1 and CDR2 from the germline V gene are DFQATT and SNEGSKA (reference sequence). Trimming at V came to 5 bases and at J to 1 base, leaving 5 bases not matched to a gene. DNA for the CDR3: TGCAGTGCTCCGACAGGGGGCCGGTCCTACAATGAGCAGTTCTTC. Translating gives CSAPTGGRSYNEQFF.